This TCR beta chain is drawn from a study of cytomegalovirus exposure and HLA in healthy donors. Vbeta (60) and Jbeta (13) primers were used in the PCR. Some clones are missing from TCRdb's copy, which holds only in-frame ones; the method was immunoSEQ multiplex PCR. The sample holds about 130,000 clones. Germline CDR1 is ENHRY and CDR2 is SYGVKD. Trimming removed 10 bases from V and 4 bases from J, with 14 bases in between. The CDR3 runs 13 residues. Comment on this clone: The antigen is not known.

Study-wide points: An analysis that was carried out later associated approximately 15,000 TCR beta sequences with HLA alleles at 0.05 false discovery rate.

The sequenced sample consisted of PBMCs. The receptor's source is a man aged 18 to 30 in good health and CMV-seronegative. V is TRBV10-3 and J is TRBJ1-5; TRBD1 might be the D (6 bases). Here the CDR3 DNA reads TGTGCCAATCAACAGGGCGATAATCAGCCCCAGCATTTT. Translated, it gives CANQQGDNQPQHF.